This is a list of T cell receptor beta chains from one sample in a study of neurological immune-mediated disorders. TCRdb re-derived calls from the 5' RACE reads in MiXCR, one entry per CDR3 protein. Here the sample spans 30,000 or so distinct CDR3 sequences, approximately 4% being singletons. Sequenced sample: CD4+ T cells from blood. The receptors here all came from a woman between 35 and 50 years old in good health. Both conserved end residues are part of each CDR3. Fields, in order: V gene, J gene, D gene, clone size, CDR3 DNA, CDR3 protein. A D gene is named only where the DNA matches it firmly. Clone size, where shown, is once, few, many, or a class for clones that have expanded.

v_call: TRBV28
j_call: TRBJ2-7
d_call: NA
clone_size: many
cdr3_nt: TGTGCCAGCAGCCTAGACAGGTCAAGCTACGAGCAGTACTTC
cdr3_aa: CASSLDRSSYEQYF

v_call: TRBV15
j_call: TRBJ2-5
d_call: NA
clone_size: many
cdr3_nt: TGTGCCACCAGCAGAGATCGAGGTTTTAAAGAGACCCAGTACTTC
cdr3_aa: CATSRDRGFKETQYF

v_call: TRBV11-2
j_call: TRBJ2-2
d_call: NA
clone_size: many
cdr3_nt: TGTGCCAGCAGCCGTGGCGGGGGCAGGGGCACCGGGGAGCTGTTTTTT
cdr3_aa: CASSRGGGRGTGELFF

v_call: TRBV20-1
j_call: TRBJ2-7
d_call: NA
clone_size: many
cdr3_nt: TGCAGTGCTCTTTCCCCTTTACTAGAGGTCGAGCAGTACTTC
cdr3_aa: CSALSPLLEVEQYF

v_call: TRBV20-1
j_call: TRBJ1-5
d_call: NA
clone_size: many
cdr3_nt: TGCAGTGCCCGGCACGGGAGTGGGAGCAATCAGCCCCAGCATTTT
cdr3_aa: CSARHGSGSNQPQHF

v_call: TRBV11-1
j_call: TRBJ2-5
d_call: TRBD2
clone_size: many
cdr3_nt: TGTGCCAGCAGCCCGAGAGAATCGGGAGGGCGAGAGACCCAGTACTTC
cdr3_aa: CASSPRESGGRETQYF

v_call: TRBV28
j_call: TRBJ2-3
d_call: NA
clone_size: many
cdr3_nt: TGTGCCAGCAGTTTAGAGGGTCCCACAGATACGCAGTATTTT
cdr3_aa: CASSLEGPTDTQYF

v_call: TRBV20-1
j_call: TRBJ2-2
d_call: NA
clone_size: many
cdr3_nt: TGCAGTGCTGGGCAAGGGAACACCGGGGAGCTGTTTTTT
cdr3_aa: CSAGQGNTGELFF

v_call: TRBV28
j_call: TRBJ2-2
d_call: NA
clone_size: many
cdr3_nt: TGTGCCAGCAGTTTATATCGGGGAGTAGGCGGGGAGCTGTTTTTT
cdr3_aa: CASSLYRGVGGELFF

v_call: TRBV6-6
j_call: TRBJ2-1
d_call: NA
clone_size: many
cdr3_nt: TGTGCCAGCAGCGGATACGGGGCCGAGCAGTTCTTC
cdr3_aa: CASSGYGAEQFF

v_call: TRBV6-6
j_call: TRBJ2-3
d_call: NA
clone_size: many
cdr3_nt: TGTGCCAGCAGTTACTCGGGGCAGCCACACACAGATACGCAGTATTTT
cdr3_aa: CASSYSGQPHTDTQYF

v_call: TRBV5-1
j_call: TRBJ1-1
d_call: NA
clone_size: many
cdr3_nt: TGCGCCAGCAGCTTGGGGGGTGGCGGAACGAACACTGAAGCTTTCTTT
cdr3_aa: CASSLGGGGTNTEAFF

v_call: TRBV5-6
j_call: TRBJ2-1
d_call: NA
clone_size: medium-sized
cdr3_nt: TGTGCCAGCAGCTTGGACCCAGGGGGGACCTACAATGAGCAGTTCTTC
cdr3_aa: CASSLDPGGTYNEQFF

v_call: TRBV27
j_call: TRBJ2-3
d_call: TRBD2
clone_size: many
cdr3_nt: TGTGCCAGCAGTTTCTCGGGACTAGCGTCAGATACGCAGTATTTT
cdr3_aa: CASSFSGLASDTQYF

v_call: TRBV20-1
j_call: TRBJ2-3
d_call: NA
clone_size: many
cdr3_nt: TGCAGTGCTAGATGGGCAGGGGTGGGCAGCACAGATACGCAGTATTTT
cdr3_aa: CSARWAGVGSTDTQYF

v_call: TRBV10-3
j_call: TRBJ1-2
d_call: TRBD1
clone_size: many
cdr3_nt: TGTGCCATCAGTGAATCGGGACAGGGGGAGTATGGCTACACCTTC
cdr3_aa: CAISESGQGEYGYTF

v_call: TRBV5-1
j_call: TRBJ1-2
d_call: NA
clone_size: medium-sized
cdr3_nt: TGCGCCAGCAGCTTCGAGACTAACTATGGCTACACCTTC
cdr3_aa: CASSFETNYGYTF

v_call: TRBV6-5
j_call: TRBJ1-2
d_call: TRBD1
clone_size: many
cdr3_nt: TGTGCCAGCAGTTCCAGGACAGGGGATGCGGAAGGCTACACCTTC
cdr3_aa: CASSSRTGDAEGYTF

v_call: TRBV3-1
j_call: TRBJ2-4
d_call: NA
clone_size: many
cdr3_nt: TGTGCCAGCAGCCCATTGGGGAACATTCAGTACTTC
cdr3_aa: CASSPLGNIQYF

v_call: TRBV7-9
j_call: TRBJ1-2
d_call: NA
clone_size: many
cdr3_nt: TGTGCCAGCAGCTTAATGGCCGATCGGGGCTACACCTTC
cdr3_aa: CASSLMADRGYTF

v_call: TRBV7-2
j_call: TRBJ2-5
d_call: NA
clone_size: many
cdr3_nt: TGTGCCAGCAGCTTGGGTCTAGGGGGTGGGGAGACCCAGTACTTC
cdr3_aa: CASSLGLGGGETQYF

v_call: TRBV4-1
j_call: TRBJ1-1
d_call: NA
clone_size: many
cdr3_nt: TGCGCCAGCAGCCAAGGGATCATGGGCTGGGCTACTTCGGTGGAAGCTTTCTTT
cdr3_aa: CASSQGIMGWATSVEAFF

v_call: TRBV20-1
j_call: TRBJ2-5
d_call: NA
clone_size: many
cdr3_nt: TGCAGTGCTAGATCGCCGGGGATGGAGACCCAGTACTTC
cdr3_aa: CSARSPGMETQYF

v_call: TRBV19
j_call: TRBJ1-2
d_call: NA
clone_size: many
cdr3_nt: TGTGCCAGTAGTGACGGGGGTTCGGACGGCTACACCTTC
cdr3_aa: CASSDGGSDGYTF

v_call: TRBV7-9
j_call: TRBJ2-2
d_call: NA
clone_size: many
cdr3_nt: TGTGCCAGCAGCTCGAAACGGGAGCTGTTTTTT
cdr3_aa: CASSSKRELFF

v_call: TRBV10-3
j_call: TRBJ2-3
d_call: NA
clone_size: many
cdr3_nt: TGTGCCATCAGTGTTGGAGATACGCAGTATTTT
cdr3_aa: CAISVGDTQYF

v_call: TRBV7-9
j_call: TRBJ2-1
d_call: TRBD1
clone_size: many
cdr3_nt: TGTGCCAGCAGCCCTTCGGACAGGGCAGTCAATGAGCAGTTCTTC
cdr3_aa: CASSPSDRAVNEQFF

v_call: TRBV5-1
j_call: TRBJ2-3
d_call: TRBD2
clone_size: many
cdr3_nt: TGCGCCAGCAAAGTGGGCGGGAGACTTAGCACAGATACGCAGTATTTT
cdr3_aa: CASKVGGRLSTDTQYF

v_call: TRBV12-3/TRBV12-4
j_call: TRBJ1-5
d_call: TRBD1
clone_size: many
cdr3_nt: TGTGCCAGCAGGTCGGGACAGGGGGAAGGTTATAGCAATCAGCCCCAGCATTTT
cdr3_aa: CASRSGQGEGYSNQPQHF

v_call: TRBV10-3
j_call: TRBJ2-2
d_call: NA
clone_size: many
cdr3_nt: TGTGCCATCGGCAGGACCGCGAACACCGGGGAGCTGTTTTTT
cdr3_aa: CAIGRTANTGELFF

v_call: TRBV20-1
j_call: TRBJ2-3
d_call: NA
clone_size: many
cdr3_nt: TGCAGTGCTAGAGGCGGTTTTGGGGGCGGGGATACGCAGTATTTT
cdr3_aa: CSARGGFGGGDTQYF

v_call: TRBV12-3/TRBV12-4
j_call: TRBJ2-4
d_call: NA
clone_size: many
cdr3_nt: TGTGCCAGCAGTTTAGGACGTCGGGGAGAGTTGGACAAAAACATTCAGTACTTC
cdr3_aa: CASSLGRRGELDKNIQYF

v_call: TRBV5-1
j_call: TRBJ1-6
d_call: TRBD1
clone_size: many
cdr3_nt: TGCGCCAGCAGCTTCGGACAGGGAGGGAATTCACCCCTCCACTTT
cdr3_aa: CASSFGQGGNSPLHF

v_call: TRBV27
j_call: TRBJ2-7
d_call: NA
clone_size: many
cdr3_nt: TGTGCCAGCAGTTCCTACCGAGGGCGAACCTACGAGCAGTACTTC
cdr3_aa: CASSSYRGRTYEQYF

v_call: TRBV24-1
j_call: TRBJ2-3
d_call: NA
clone_size: many
cdr3_nt: TGTGCCACCAGTACCGGCACAGATACGCAGTATTTT
cdr3_aa: CATSTGTDTQYF

v_call: TRBV6-5
j_call: TRBJ2-4
d_call: NA
clone_size: many
cdr3_nt: TGTGCCAGCAGCCCACAAGTGGGTTTGGGCATTCAGTACTTC
cdr3_aa: CASSPQVGLGIQYF

v_call: TRBV29-1
j_call: TRBJ1-2
d_call: NA
clone_size: many
cdr3_nt: TGCAGCGTTGATCGGTACACCTTC
cdr3_aa: CSVDRYTF

v_call: TRBV19
j_call: TRBJ1-1
d_call: NA
clone_size: many
cdr3_nt: TGTGCCAGTAGTATAGCCCACGGGTTTTCGGGCACTGAAGCTTTCTTT
cdr3_aa: CASSIAHGFSGTEAFF

v_call: TRBV20-1
j_call: TRBJ2-7
d_call: TRBD2
clone_size: many
cdr3_nt: TGCAGTGCTAGAGACCTAGCGGGGCGATCCTACGAGCAGTACTTC
cdr3_aa: CSARDLAGRSYEQYF

v_call: TRBV3-1
j_call: TRBJ1-1
d_call: NA
clone_size: many
cdr3_nt: TGTGCCAGCAGCCAATCGGGTTACACTGAAGCTTTCTTT
cdr3_aa: CASSQSGYTEAFF

v_call: TRBV7-9
j_call: TRBJ1-5
d_call: TRBD1
clone_size: many
cdr3_nt: TGTGCCAGCAGTCACCACCCTCCAACAGGGGGCAATCAGCCCCAGCATTTT
cdr3_aa: CASSHHPPTGGNQPQHF

v_call: TRBV4-2
j_call: TRBJ2-7
d_call: NA
clone_size: many
cdr3_nt: TGTGCCAGCAGCCAAGATGGGGTAGCGCGGGAGCAGTACTTC
cdr3_aa: CASSQDGVAREQYF

v_call: TRBV7-8
j_call: TRBJ2-3
d_call: NA
clone_size: many
cdr3_nt: TGTGCCAGCAGCCGAGGGTCAACGCAGTATTTT
cdr3_aa: CASSRGSTQYF

v_call: TRBV6-5
j_call: TRBJ2-7
d_call: TRBD1
clone_size: many
cdr3_nt: TGTGCCAGCAGCCAGCCCTTCTTAGGACAGGGCCACGAGCAGTACTTC
cdr3_aa: CASSQPFLGQGHEQYF

v_call: TRBV14
j_call: TRBJ1-1
d_call: NA
clone_size: NA
cdr3_nt: TGTGCCAGCAGCCAAGGGGCGTCAGGAGGAAACACTGAAGCTTTCTTT
cdr3_aa: CASSQGASGGNTEAFF

v_call: TRBV20-1
j_call: TRBJ2-2
d_call: NA
clone_size: many
cdr3_nt: TGCAGTGCTAGAGTGAACCGTGCCTCGGGGGAGCTGTTTTTT
cdr3_aa: CSARVNRASGELFF

v_call: TRBV5-1
j_call: TRBJ2-2
d_call: TRBD2
clone_size: many
cdr3_nt: TGCGCCAGCAGCGCGGGACTACAGATGAACACCGGGGAGCTGTTTTTT
cdr3_aa: CASSAGLQMNTGELFF

v_call: TRBV5-1
j_call: TRBJ1-2
d_call: TRBD1
clone_size: many
cdr3_nt: TGCGCCAGCAGCTTGGAATCACAGGGGAATGGCTACACCTTC
cdr3_aa: CASSLESQGNGYTF

v_call: TRBV12-3/TRBV12-4
j_call: TRBJ1-1
d_call: TRBD1
clone_size: many
cdr3_nt: TGTGCCAGCAGTTTCGGTTACAGGGGCCTAAACACTGAAGCTTTCTTT
cdr3_aa: CASSFGYRGLNTEAFF

v_call: TRBV20-1
j_call: TRBJ1-1
d_call: NA
clone_size: many
cdr3_nt: TGCAGATTGGCGAGTCCGGTGAACGCTGAAGCTTTCTTT
cdr3_aa: CRLASPVNAEAFF

v_call: TRBV20-1
j_call: TRBJ2-2
d_call: TRBD2
clone_size: many
cdr3_nt: TGCAGTGCTCACCGGGACTATAACACCGGGGAGCTGTTTTTT
cdr3_aa: CSAHRDYNTGELFF